This T cell receptor (beta chain) was sequenced in a study of cytomegalovirus exposure and HLA in healthy donors. Whole-study context: Within the Caucasian-associated ancestry cluster were around 81% of the roughly 400 genotyped donors.

Whole-study results and caveats: For most TCR sequences rarity was the rule, although some public TCRs occurred in many donors. Evidence from a later analysis indicated that most CMV-associated TCR beta chains looked HLA-restricted.

In germline, CDR1 is SQVTM, CDR2 ANQGSEA. Trimming cost V 6 bases and J 5 bases; bases outside gene matches: 10. This CDR3 spans 14 amino acids. Concerning this clone itself: Its antigen is unidentified.

PCR primers comprised 60 Vbeta and 13 Jbeta primers. Measured with immunoSEQ multiplex PCR; TCRdb has only the in-frame clones, and not every one. The table includes some 180,000 clones, around 77% detected once. The chain couples TRBV29-1 to TRBJ2-3; TRBD2 agrees at 8 bases. The receptor comes from a woman aged 25 to 39 in good health and CMV-seronegative. The specimen sequenced was PBMCs. CDR3 in DNA: TGCAGCGTGCCCCCGGGGGGGCGTATAGATACGCAGTATTTT. As protein: CSVPPGGRIDTQYF.